The source of this TCR beta chain is a study of T-cell reconstitution after alpha-beta-depleted transplantation in children. Findings and caveats of the study: Roughly two months post-transplant, alpha-beta T cells reportedly originated from several hundred graft clones that had expanded.

As to this clonotype: Its cognate antigen is unknown.

Using unique molecular identifiers, the investigators prepared the TCRbeta library. TCRdb analysed the PCR reads with MiXCR anew, one entry per CDR3 protein. The sample shows around 300,000 distinct CDR3 sequences, roughly 9.1% of them seen only once. Germline V gene data show CDR1 as MDHEN and CDR2 as SYDVKM. Trimming took off 2 bases at V and 4 bases at J, with 18 bases between the two ends. The CDR3 has 17 residues. This clonotype originated in a boy under three years old with acute myeloid leukemia, due to receive a stem cell transplant. V gene TRBV28 combines with J gene TRBJ1-5; D remains unclear. The sample in question was PBMCs, obtained before TCRalphabeta/CD19-depleted stem cell transplant. The CDR3 is CASSLVTPGAENQPQHF. Written as DNA, the CDR3 is TGTGCCAGCAGTTTAGTAACCCCGGGAGCTGAGAATCAGCCCCAGCATTTT.